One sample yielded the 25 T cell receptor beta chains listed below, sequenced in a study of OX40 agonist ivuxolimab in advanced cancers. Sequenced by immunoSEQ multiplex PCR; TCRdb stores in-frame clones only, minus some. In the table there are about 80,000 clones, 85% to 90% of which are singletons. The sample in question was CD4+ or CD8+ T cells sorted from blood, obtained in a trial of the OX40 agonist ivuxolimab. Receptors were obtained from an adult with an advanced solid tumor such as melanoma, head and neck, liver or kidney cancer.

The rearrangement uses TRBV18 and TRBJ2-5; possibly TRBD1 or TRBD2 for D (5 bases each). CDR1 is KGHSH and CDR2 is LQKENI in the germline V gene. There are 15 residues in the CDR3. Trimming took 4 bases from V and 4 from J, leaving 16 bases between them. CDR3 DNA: TGTGCCAGCTCACTCTCCGGGGCCCAAGCAGAGACCCAGTACTTC. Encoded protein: CASSLSGAQAETQYF.

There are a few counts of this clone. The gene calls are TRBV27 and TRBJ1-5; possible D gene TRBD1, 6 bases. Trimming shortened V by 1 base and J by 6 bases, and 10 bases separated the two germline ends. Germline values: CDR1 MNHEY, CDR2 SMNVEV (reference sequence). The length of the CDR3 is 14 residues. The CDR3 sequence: CASSLLGAGQPQHF. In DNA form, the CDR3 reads TGTGCCAGCAGTTTATTGGGGGCGGGTCAGCCCCAGCATTTT.

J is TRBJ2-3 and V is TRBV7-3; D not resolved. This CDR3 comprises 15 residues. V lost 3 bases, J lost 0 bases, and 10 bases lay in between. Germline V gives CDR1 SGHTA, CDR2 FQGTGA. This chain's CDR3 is CASSFQGQSTDTQYF. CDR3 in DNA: TGTGCCAGCAGCTTCCAAGGGCAAAGCACAGATACGCAGTATTTT.

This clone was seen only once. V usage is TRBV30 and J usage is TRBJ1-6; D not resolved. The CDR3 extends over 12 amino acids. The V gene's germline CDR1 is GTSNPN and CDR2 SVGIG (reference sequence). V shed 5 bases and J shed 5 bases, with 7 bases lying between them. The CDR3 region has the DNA TGTGCCTGGGGCAAGGATAATTCACCCCTCCACTTT. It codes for CAWGKDNSPLHF. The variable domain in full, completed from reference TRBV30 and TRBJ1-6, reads SQTIHQWPATLVQPVGSPLSLECTVEGTSNPNLYWYRQAAGRGLQLLFYSVGIGQISSEVPQNLSASRPQDRQFILSSKKLLLSDSGFYLCAWGKDNSPLHFGNGTRLTVT.

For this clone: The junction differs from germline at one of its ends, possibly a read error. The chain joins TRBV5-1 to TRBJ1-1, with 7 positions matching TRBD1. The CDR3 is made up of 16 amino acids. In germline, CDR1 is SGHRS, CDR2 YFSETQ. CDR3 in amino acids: CASSLGPDRRLTGAFF. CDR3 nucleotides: TGCGCCAGCAGCTTGGGCCCGGACAGGCGGTTGACTGGAGCTTTCTTT.

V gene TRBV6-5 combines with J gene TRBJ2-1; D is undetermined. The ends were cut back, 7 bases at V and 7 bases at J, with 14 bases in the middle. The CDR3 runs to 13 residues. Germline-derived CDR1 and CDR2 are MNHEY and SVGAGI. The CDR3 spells CASKGRLKNEQFF. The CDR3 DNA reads TGTGCCAGCAAAGGCAGGCTGAAGAATGAGCAGTTCTTC.

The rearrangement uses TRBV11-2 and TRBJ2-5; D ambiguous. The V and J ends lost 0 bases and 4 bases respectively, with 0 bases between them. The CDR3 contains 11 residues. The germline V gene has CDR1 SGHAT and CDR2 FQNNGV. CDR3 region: CASSLEETQYF. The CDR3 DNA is TGTGCCAGCAGCTTAGAAGAGACCCAGTACTTC.

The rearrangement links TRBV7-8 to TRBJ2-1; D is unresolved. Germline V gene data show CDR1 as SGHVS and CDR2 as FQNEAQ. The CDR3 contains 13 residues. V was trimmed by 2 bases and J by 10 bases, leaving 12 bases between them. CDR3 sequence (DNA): TGTGCCAGCAGCTTAAGGCTCGTTCCCGAGCAGTTCTTC. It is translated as CASSLRLVPEQFF. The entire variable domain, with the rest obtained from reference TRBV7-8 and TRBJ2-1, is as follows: GAGVSQSPRYKVAKRGQDVALRCDPISGHVSLFWYQQALGQGPEFLTYFQNEAQLDKSGLPSDRFFAERPEGSVSTLKIQRTQQEDSAVYLCASSLRLVPEQFFGPGTRLTVL.

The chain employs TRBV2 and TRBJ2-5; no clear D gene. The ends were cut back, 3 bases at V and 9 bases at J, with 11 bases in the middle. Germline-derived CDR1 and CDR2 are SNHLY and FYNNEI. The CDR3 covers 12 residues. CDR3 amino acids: CASSEDVWAQYF. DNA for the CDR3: TGTGCCAGCAGTGAGGACGTTTGGGCCCAGTACTTC.

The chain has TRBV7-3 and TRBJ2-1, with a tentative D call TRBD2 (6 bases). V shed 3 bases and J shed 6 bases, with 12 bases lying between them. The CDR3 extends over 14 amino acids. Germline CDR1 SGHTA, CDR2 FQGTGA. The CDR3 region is CASSFSRGSNEQFF. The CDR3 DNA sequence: TGTGCCAGCAGCTTCTCTCGGGGGTCCAATGAGCAGTTCTTC.

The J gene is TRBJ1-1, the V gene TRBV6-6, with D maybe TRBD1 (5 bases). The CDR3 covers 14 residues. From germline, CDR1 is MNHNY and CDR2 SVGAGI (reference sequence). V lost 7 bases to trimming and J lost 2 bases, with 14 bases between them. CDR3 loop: CASNRDLGNTEAFF. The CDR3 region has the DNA TGTGCCAGCAACCGGGACCTCGGTAACACTGAAGCTTTCTTT.

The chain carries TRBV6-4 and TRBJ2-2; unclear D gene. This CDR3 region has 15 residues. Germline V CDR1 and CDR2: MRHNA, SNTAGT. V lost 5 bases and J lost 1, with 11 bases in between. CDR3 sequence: CASSLIGGNTGELFF. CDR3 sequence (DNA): TGTGCCAGCAGTCTCATTGGTGGGAACACCGGGGAGCTGTTTTTT.

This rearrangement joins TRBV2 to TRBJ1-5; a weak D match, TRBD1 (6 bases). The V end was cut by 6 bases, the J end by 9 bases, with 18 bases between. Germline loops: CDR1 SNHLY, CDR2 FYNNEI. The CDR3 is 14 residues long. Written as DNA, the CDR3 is TGTGCCAGCAGCCCGGACAGTTCAATCGTGCCCCAGCATTTT. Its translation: CASSPDSSIVPQHF.

The CDR3 region is CASRKVYSNQPQHF. In DNA form, the CDR3 reads TGTGCCAGTAGAAAGGTATATAGCAATCAGCCCCAGCATTTT. The V and J genes are TRBV19 and TRBJ1-5, with D unclear. The length of the CDR3 is 14 residues. Germline lookup yields CDR1 LNHDA and CDR2 SQIVND (reference sequence). Deletions cut 6 bases from V and 0 bases from J, with 9 bases between.

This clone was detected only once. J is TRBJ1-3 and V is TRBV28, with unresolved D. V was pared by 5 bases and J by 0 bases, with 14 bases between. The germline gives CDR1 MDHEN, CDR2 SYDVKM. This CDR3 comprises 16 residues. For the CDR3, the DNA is TGTGCCAGCAGTCCCCATACACGGTACTCTGGAAACACCATATATTTT. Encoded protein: CASSPHTRYSGNTIYF. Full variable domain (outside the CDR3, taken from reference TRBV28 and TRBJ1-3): DVKVTQSSRYLVKRTGEKVFLECVQDMDHENMFWYRQDPGLGLRLIYFSYDVKMKEKGDIPEGYSVSREKKERFSLILESASTNQTSMYLCASSPHTRYSGNTIYFGEGSWLTVV.

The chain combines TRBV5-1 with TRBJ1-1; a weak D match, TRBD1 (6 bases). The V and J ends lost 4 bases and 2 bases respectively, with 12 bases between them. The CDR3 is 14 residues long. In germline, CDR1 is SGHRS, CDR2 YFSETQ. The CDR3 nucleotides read TGCGCCAGCAGCAAGCGACAGGACAACACTGAAGCTTTCTTT. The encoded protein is CASSKRQDNTEAFF.

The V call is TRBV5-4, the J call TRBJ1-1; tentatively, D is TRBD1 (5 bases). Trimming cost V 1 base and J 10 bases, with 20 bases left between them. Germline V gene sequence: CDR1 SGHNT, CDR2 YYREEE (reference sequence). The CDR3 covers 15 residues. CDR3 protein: CASSLQGRDRLGAFF. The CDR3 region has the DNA TGTGCCAGCAGCTTGCAGGGCAGGGATAGGTTGGGAGCTTTCTTT.

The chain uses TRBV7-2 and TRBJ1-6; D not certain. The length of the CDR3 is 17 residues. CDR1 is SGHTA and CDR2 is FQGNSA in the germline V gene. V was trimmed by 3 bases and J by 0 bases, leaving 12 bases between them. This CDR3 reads CASSLILSSSYNSPLHF. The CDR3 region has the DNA TGTGCCAGCAGCTTGATTCTATCCAGCTCCTATAATTCACCCCTCCACTTT.

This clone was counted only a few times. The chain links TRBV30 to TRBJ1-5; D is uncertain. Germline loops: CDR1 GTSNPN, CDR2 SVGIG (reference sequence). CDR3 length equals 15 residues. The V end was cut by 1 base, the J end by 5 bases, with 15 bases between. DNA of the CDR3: TGTGCCTGGAGTGAAATGGGGATTGGGGATCAGCCCCAGCATTTT. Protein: CAWSEMGIGDQPQHF.

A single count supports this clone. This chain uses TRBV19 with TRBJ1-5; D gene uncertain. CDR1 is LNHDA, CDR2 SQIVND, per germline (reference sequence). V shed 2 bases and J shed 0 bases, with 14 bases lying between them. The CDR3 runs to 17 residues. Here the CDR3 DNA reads TGTGCCAGTAGTATAAACTCGGCAGCCATTAGCAATCAGCCCCAGCATTTT. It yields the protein CASSINSAAISNQPQHF.

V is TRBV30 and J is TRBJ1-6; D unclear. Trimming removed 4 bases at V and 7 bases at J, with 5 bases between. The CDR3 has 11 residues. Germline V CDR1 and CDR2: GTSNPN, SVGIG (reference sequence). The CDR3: CAWTSNSPLHF. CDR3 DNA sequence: TGTGCCTGGACCTCCAATTCACCCCTCCACTTT.

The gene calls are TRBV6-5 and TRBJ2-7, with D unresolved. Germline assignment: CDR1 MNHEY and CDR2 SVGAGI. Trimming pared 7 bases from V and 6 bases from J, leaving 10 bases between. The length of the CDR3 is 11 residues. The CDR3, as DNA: TGTGCCAGCACCAGATTCGGCGAGCAGTACTTC. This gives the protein CASTRFGEQYF.

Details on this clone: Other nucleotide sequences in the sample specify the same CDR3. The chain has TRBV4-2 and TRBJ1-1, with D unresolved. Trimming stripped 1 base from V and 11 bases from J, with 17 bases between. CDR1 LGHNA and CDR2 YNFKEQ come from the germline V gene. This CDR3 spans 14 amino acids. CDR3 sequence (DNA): TGTGCCAGCAGCCAAGGAGGAGAGAGGGCCCTGGCTTTCTTT. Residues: CASSQGGERALAFF.

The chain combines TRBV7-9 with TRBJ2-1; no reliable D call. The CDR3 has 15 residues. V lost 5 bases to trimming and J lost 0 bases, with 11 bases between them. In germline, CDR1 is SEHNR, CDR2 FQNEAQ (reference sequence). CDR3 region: CASSRLISSYNEQFF. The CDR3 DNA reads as TGTGCCAGCAGCCGCCTCATTAGCTCCTACAATGAGCAGTTCTTC.

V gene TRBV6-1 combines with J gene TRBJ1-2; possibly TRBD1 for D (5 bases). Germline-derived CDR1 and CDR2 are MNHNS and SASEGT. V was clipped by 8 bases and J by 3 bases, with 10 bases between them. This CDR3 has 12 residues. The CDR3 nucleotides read TGTGCCAGCGGGGGGATCTACTATGGCTACACCTTC. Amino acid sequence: CASGGIYYGYTF.